The T cell receptor beta chain under discussion was sequenced for a study of molecular identifiers for immune sequencing clone quantification. Study in general: Replicate runs used RNA from roughly 20,000 or 100,000 naive CD8 cells, which was split five ways into aliquots, and four of those aliquots were then sequenced.

Preparation of the bulk TCR libraries relied on previously described methods and listed TCR primers. From the PCR reads, TCRdb called clonotypes with MiXCR, one entry per CDR3 protein. The sample contains some 650,000 distinct CDR3 sequences, about 20% of which appear only once. Germline assignment: CDR1 SQVTM and CDR2 ANQGSEA. The V gene lost 8 bases and the J gene lost 4 bases, with 15 bases spanning the gap. The CDR3 is made up of 13 amino acids. Naive CD8 libraries were made from roughly 21,000 to 960,000 sorted cells, and they used 10%, 30% or 50% RNA. Naive CD8 T cell sorting was performed on the CD8+CD4-CCR7+CD45RA+ phenotype. This clonotype was detected ten times or more.

The source of this sequence is a human donor in good health. Some libraries in this study had Jurkat cell RNA spiked in. Material for sequencing was naive CD8+ T cells from blood, with Jurkat cell RNA spiked in. Subset denoted: FACS-sorted CD8+CD4-CCR7+CD45RA+ naive T cells. The rearrangement uses TRBV29-1 and TRBJ1-5; maybe TRBD1 (5 bases). DNA for the CDR3: TGCAGCTTCCAGGATGGGGGTAATCAGCCCCAGCATTTT. Translating gives CSFQDGGNQPQHF.